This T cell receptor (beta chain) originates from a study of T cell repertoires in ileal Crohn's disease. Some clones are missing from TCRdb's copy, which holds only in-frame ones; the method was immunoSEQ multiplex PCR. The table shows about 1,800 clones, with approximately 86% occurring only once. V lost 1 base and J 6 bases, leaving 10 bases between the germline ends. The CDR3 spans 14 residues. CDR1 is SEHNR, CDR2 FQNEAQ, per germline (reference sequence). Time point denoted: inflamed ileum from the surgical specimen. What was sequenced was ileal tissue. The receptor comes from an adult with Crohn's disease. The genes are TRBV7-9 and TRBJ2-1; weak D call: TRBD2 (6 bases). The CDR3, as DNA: TGTGCCAGCAGCTTAGGGAGGGAGGCCAATGAGCAGTTCTTC. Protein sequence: CASSLGREANEQFF.